This TCR beta chain came from a study of blood T cell repertoires in COVID-19. About the study: T cells, B-cell-depleted T cells, or PBMCs provided the cDNA or gDNA that served as material.

Here immunoSEQ multiplex PCR was the method, and the copy in TCRdb shows in-frame clones only, minus some. In the table there are about 190,000 clones, 70% to 90% of which are singletons. Trimming took 2 bases from V and 9 from J, leaving 8 bases between them. This CDR3 comprises 12 residues. Germline CDR1 reads MDHEN; CDR2 reads SYDVKM. The receptor was isolated from a middle-aged woman who had recovered from COVID-19. This chain connects TRBV28 to TRBJ2-1, with D perhaps TRBD2 (5 bases). The sample taken for sequencing was peripheral blood. The CDR3 protein is CASSLRGIEQFF. The CDR3, as DNA: TGTGCCAGCAGTTTACGGGGTATTGAGCAGTTCTTC. The full variable domain, completed using reference TRBV28 and TRBJ2-1, is DVKVTQSSRYLVKRTGEKVFLECVQDMDHENMFWYRQDPGLGLRLIYFSYDVKMKEKGDIPEGYSVSREKKERFSLILESASTNQTSMYLCASSLRGIEQFFGPGTRLTVL.